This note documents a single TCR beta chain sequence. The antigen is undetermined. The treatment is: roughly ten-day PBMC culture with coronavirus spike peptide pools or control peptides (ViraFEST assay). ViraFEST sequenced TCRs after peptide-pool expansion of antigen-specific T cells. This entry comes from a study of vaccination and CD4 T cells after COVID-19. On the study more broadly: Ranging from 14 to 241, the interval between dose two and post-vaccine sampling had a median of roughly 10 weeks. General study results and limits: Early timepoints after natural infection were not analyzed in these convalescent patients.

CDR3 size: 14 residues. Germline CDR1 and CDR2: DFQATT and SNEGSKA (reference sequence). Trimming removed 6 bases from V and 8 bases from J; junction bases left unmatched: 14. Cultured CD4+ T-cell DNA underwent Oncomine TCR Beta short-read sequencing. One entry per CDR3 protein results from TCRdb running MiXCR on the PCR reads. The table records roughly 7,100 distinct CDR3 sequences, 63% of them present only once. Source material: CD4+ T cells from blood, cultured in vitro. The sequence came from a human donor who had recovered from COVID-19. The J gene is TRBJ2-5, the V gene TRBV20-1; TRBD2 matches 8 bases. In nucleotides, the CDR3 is TGCAGTGCAAGTCCCCGGGGGGGCCCAGTTACCCAGTACTTC. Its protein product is CSASPRGGPVTQYF.